This entry lists 9 T cell receptor beta chains sequenced from one sample in a study of Tregs in tolerant kidney transplant recipients. Mixed chimerism was transient after nonmyeloablative marrow transplants from related graft donors. Sequencing used immunoSEQ multiplex PCR; TCRdb keeps in-frame clones, though not all of them. The table has about 81,000 clones, around nine tenths seen once. Sequencing used CD4+ T cells from blood (PBMCs), obtained 24 months after the transplant. These receptors originate from a human patient who received a combined kidney and bone marrow transplant. Some T cells may be graft donor cells.

In DNA, the CDR3 is TGTGCCAGCAGCGCAGGACAGGGAAAAGTTGAAAAACTGTTTTTT. This gives the protein CASSAGQGKVEKLFF. The chain has TRBV11-2 and TRBJ1-4, with 8 bases that match TRBD1. Germline loops: CDR1 SGHAT, CDR2 FQNNGV. J was trimmed by 7 bases and V by 5 bases; bases with no gene match: 9. The CDR3 runs to 15 residues. Filled out from reference TRBV11-2 and TRBJ1-4, the complete variable domain reads EAGVAQSPRYKIIEKRQSVAFWCNPISGHATLYWYQQILGQGPKLLIQFQNNGVVDDSQLPKDRFSAERLKGVDSTLKIQPAKLEDSAVYLCASSAGQGKVEKLFFGSGTQLSVL.

This chain connects TRBV18 to TRBJ2-7; 8 bases agree with TRBD1. The J segment lost 3 bases and the V segment lost 3 bases, leaving 10 bases of the junction unmatched. There are 16 residues in the CDR3. Germline V gives CDR1 KGHSH, CDR2 LQKENI. In nucleotides, the CDR3 is TGTGCCAGCTCACCCGCCCAGGGGGCTTTTGGCTACGAGCAGTACTTC. Amino acids: CASSPAQGAFGYEQYF.

The V call is TRBV19, the J call TRBJ2-7; tentatively, D is TRBD1 (5 bases). Germline lookup yields CDR1 LNHDA and CDR2 SQIVND (reference sequence). The CDR3 consists of 14 residues. V lost 8 bases and J 2 bases, leaving 16 bases between the germline ends. CDR3 loop: CASGNGHPTYEQYF. The CDR3 DNA reads as TGTGCCAGTGGAAACGGACATCCAACCTACGAGCAGTACTTC. Filled out from reference TRBV19 and TRBJ2-7, the complete variable domain reads DGGITQSPKYLFRKEGQNVTLSCEQNLNHDAMYWYRQDPGQGLRLIYYSQIVNDFQKGDIAEGYSVSREKKESFPLTVTSAQKNPTAFYLCASGNGHPTYEQYFGPGTRLTVT.

This rearrangement joins TRBV7-2 to TRBJ2-2; a weak D match, TRBD2 (5 bases). Germline V gene lookup returns CDR1 SGHTA and CDR2 FQGNSA. There are 15 residues in the CDR3. The V end lost 1 base, the J end lost 3 bases, and 9 bases lay between the germline ends. The CDR3 DNA is TGTGCCAGCAGCTTAGGCGGGTTATACACCGGGGAGCTGTTTTTT. It specifies CASSLGGLYTGELFF.

V usage is TRBV7-9 and J usage is TRBJ2-3; 7 bases are shared with TRBD1. The CDR3 contains 14 residues. V lost 3 bases to trimming and J lost 4 bases; unmatched junction nucleotides: 4. Germline CDR1 reads SEHNR; CDR2 reads FQNEAQ (reference sequence). CDR3 sequence: CASSFDRDADTQYF. The CDR3 coding sequence is TGTGCCAGCAGCTTCGACAGGGACGCAGATACGCAGTATTTT.

The gene calls are TRBV10-1 and TRBJ1-5; D call uncertain. V lost 6 bases to trimming and J lost 5 bases, with 20 bases between them. There are 16 residues in the CDR3. Germline lookup yields CDR1 WNHNN and CDR2 SYGVQD (reference sequence). CDR3 sequence: CASREHDKSSDQPQHF. DNA for the CDR3: TGCGCCAGCAGGGAACATGACAAAAGCTCGGATCAGCCCCAGCATTTT.

This clone has just one count. The V gene is TRBV21-1, the J gene TRBJ2-7; no check of the table's D call, TRBD1, against the DNA was made. TRBV21-1 is designated a pseudogene. This CDR3 is built from 15 residues. This CDR3 reads CASSKKGYVQGEQYF. In DNA form, the CDR3 reads TGTGCCAGCAGCAAAAAAGGGTACGTTCAGGGCGAGCAGTACTTC.

This clone was recorded once. This chain joins TRBV7-2 and TRBJ1-4, with 8 bases matching TRBD1. V shed 7 bases, J shed 5 bases, and the junction held 15 bases outside the gene matches. The CDR3 runs to 17 residues. Germline V gene data show CDR1 as SGHTA and CDR2 as FQGNSA. CDR3 loop: CASMGGRGLSWNEKLFF. The CDR3 DNA sequence: TGTGCCAGCATGGGGGGCAGGGGGCTCAGTTGGAATGAAAAACTGTTTTTT.

This clone was detected once. The J gene is TRBJ2-2, the V gene TRBV9; TRBD2 aligns across 7 bases. With V trimmed by 0 bases and J by 4 bases, 6 bases remained unmatched. Germline V gives CDR1 SGDLS, CDR2 YYNGEE. The CDR3 sequence is 16 residues long. This CDR3 reads CASSVDLGEGTGELFF. In DNA, the CDR3 is TGTGCCAGCAGCGTAGACTTAGGGGAGGGCACCGGGGAGCTGTTTTTT.